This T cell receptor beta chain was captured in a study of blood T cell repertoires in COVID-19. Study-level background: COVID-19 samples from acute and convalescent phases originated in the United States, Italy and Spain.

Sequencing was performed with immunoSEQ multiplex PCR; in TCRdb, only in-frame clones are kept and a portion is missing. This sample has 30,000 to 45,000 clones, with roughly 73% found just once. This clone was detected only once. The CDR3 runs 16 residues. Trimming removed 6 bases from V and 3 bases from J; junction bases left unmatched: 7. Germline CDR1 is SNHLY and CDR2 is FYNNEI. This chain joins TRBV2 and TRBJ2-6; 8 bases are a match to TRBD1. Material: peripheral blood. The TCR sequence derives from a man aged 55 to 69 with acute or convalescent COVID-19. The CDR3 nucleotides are TGTGCCAGCAGGATACTGACAGGGGATGGGGCCAACGTCCTGACTTTC. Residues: CASRILTGDGANVLTF.